This T cell receptor beta chain is from a study of T cell responses to AZD1222 COVID-19 vaccine. Study-level background: Both about-4-week and about-12-week second-dose recipients were combined.

Study-level results: Baseline seropositivity occurred in only a handful of AZD1222 recipients. Clonal diversity may have been underestimated in mostly white British donors. Nearly half of spike-specific TCRs reportedly target variant regions that are unmutated in the B.1.351 and B.1.1.7 variants.

This clone has just one count. Its target is not known. TCRdb keeps only in-frame clones here, not all; method: immunoSEQ multiplex PCR. The sample shows about 70,000 clones, 84% of them seen only once. The sequence was collected from an adult in good health. The starting material was peripheral blood, obtained on day 0 of AZD1222 vaccination.

The CDR3 is CASSLAGATQETQYF. The CDR3 region has the DNA TGCGCCAGCAGCTTGGCTGGGGCCACCCAAGAGACCCAGTACTTC. J is TRBJ2-5 and V is TRBV5-1, with D tentatively TRBD1 (5 bases). Between the trimmed V and J ends, which lost 0 bases and 1 base, there was a span of 10 bases. The germline CDR1 and CDR2 sequences are SGHRS and YFSETQ. The CDR3 contains 15 residues.